One and the same sample provided the 2 T cell receptor beta chains below, sequenced in a study of blood T cell repertoires in COVID-19. Clones were sequenced by immunoSEQ multiplex PCR, and TCRdb holds only the in-frame ones, with some missing. The sample lists 120,000 to 150,000 clones; around nine tenths were seen once. Material: peripheral blood. The receptors originated from a woman aged 60-70 years with acute or convalescent COVID-19.

This chain joins TRBV5-4 and TRBJ2-1, with D tentatively TRBD1 (6 bases). CDR1 is SGHNT and CDR2 is YYREEE in the germline V gene (reference sequence). The V end lost 4 bases, the J end lost 4 bases, and 21 bases lay between the germline ends. The length of the CDR3 is 17 residues. CDR3 protein: CASSADPTGQDYNEQFF. The CDR3 DNA reads TGTGCCAGCAGCGCCGACCCGACGGGACAAGATTACAATGAGCAGTTCTTC.

This clone was seen more than once but under ten times. The rearrangement joins TRBV5-1 to TRBJ2-7; tentative D call: TRBD1 (6 bases). V was cut by 6 bases and J by 0 bases, with 10 bases left in between. The CDR3 has 13 residues. From germline, CDR1 is SGHRS and CDR2 YFSETQ. The CDR3 loop is CASNREPSYEQYF. The CDR3, as DNA: TGCGCCAGCAACAGGGAACCCTCCTACGAGCAGTACTTC.